A single TCR beta chain is shown here with its context. Its cognate antigen has yet to be identified. No much larger clonotype is one base removed from it; base qualities were not supplied. The data belong to a study of cytomegalovirus exposure and HLA in healthy donors (dated by TCRdb to the late 2010s). The study in broad terms: According to an earlier analysis of 587 of the donors, about 179 million T cells yielded some 110 million unique TCR beta sequences and roughly 280 Gb of sequence data. Both class I and class II loci were covered by HLA typing, at four-digit resolution. Among some 400 genotyped donors of the cohort, an average of approximately 240,000 unique TCR beta nucleotide sequences were sequenced per donor, roughly a sixth of them non-productive. The study aimed to test whether cataloging public T cell receptors could reveal signatures of past pathogen exposure. To decide whether each TCR beta V gene segment behaved as functional or pseudogenic, an earlier analysis of approximately 600 of the donors relied on high-throughput TCR beta sequencing. A separate validation cohort of 90 to 150 different subjects was used in addition to the 666-subject first cohort. Because of strong linkage in the cohort, roughly five DR-DQ haplotypes were treated as single units for association and clustering. Using immunosequencing, the study profiled T cell repertoires from some 670 subjects and related those repertoires to cytomegalovirus serostatus. Among the roughly 410 genotyped donors, about 85% belonged to the genetic ancestry cluster associated with self-reported Caucasian donors. The number of typed donors differed by locus: roughly 629-640 for A, B, C, DRB1 and DQB1; approximately 540 for DQA1; 606 for DPA1; and roughly 470 for DPB1. Rather than drawing on any new phenotypic data, the later analysis identified candidate immune exposures from TCR beta sequences and the way those sequences occurred across donors. In a later genetic analysis, genome-wide SNP genotypes for about 55% of the roughly 670 donors were used, and that subset was treated as a discovery cohort. Donor age, sex, ethnicity and CMV serostatus were compiled alongside the repertoire data. Around 330 gigabases of sequencing data and 70 million to 100 million unique TCR sequences made up an early release that covered approximately 620 HLA-typed donors. To predict cytomegalovirus infection status, the study combined high-throughput TCR immunosequencing, statistical association of individual TCRs with disease status, and machine learning. A later analysis re-examined previously published TCR beta repertoires from about 700 donors and added high-resolution HLA genotyping to investigate patterns of TCR occurrence. Every discovery cohort repertoire had been produced on one sequencing platform.

The cysteine opens and the phenylalanine closes a CDR3 of 14 amino acids. The sequence is cut down to CDR3 DNA, 42 bases in frame from base 1. The germline V gene encodes CDR1 MNHEY and CDR2 SVGAGI. Trimming takes 6 bases from V and 4 bases from J, and the germline ends sit 13 bases apart. The cohort was made up of approximately 700 healthy bone marrow donors. At the time of sampling, all cohort members were nominally healthy, though unrecorded immune exposures were likely present. The donor was CMV seronegative and was included in the group of 352 seronegative cohort members. A peripheral blood sample was provided by each donor, and peripheral blood mononuclear cells were used for TCR beta sequencing. Genomic DNA was extracted from the blood cell samples with the Qiagen DNeasy Blood Extraction Kit. Receptor amplification or capture employed the immunoSEQ multiplex PCR assay. A mixture of 60 forward primers for TCR Vbeta segments and 13 reverse primers for TCR Jbeta segments was used in the multiplex PCR. The CDR3 region of rearranged TCR beta genes was amplified from genomic DNA with a multiplex PCR assay. On the Illumina HiSeq System, the amplified TCR beta libraries were sequenced as 87-base-pair reads. Turning to the authors' computational methods: In a later analysis, roughly 80 million unique TCR beta chains were counted across the approximately 620 repertoires, and roughly 9.9 million of these chains were shared by at least two donors. To remove PCR and sequencing errors, raw reads were error-corrected and collapsed into unique sequences using a nearest-neighbor algorithm that merged closely related sequences. V, D and J gene segments were assigned by aligning CDR3 sequences to IMGT reference sequences. Each retained sequence needed at least a six-nucleotide match to both a V gene segment and a J gene segment. Rearrangements were classified as productive when the CDR3 lacked stop codons and remained in frame with V and J, and all other rearrangements were classified as non-productive. Following IMGT convention, CDR3 was defined as the stretch from the second conserved V-encoded cysteine up to the conserved J-encoded phenylalanine. The earlier analysis of some 580 of the donors excluded any sequence lacking an unambiguous match to a single V gene segment. An earlier analysis of 500 to 700 of the donors classified V segments as functional when productive rearrangements were above 56.7% and as segregating when the standard deviation between donors was above 5%. A statistical classification framework was built for diagnosing cytomegalovirus status from the catalog of TCR beta chain sequences. A later analysis assigned V and J genes by comparing TCR nucleotide sequences with IMGT/GENE-DB human TR gene sequences. The TCRdist pipeline was used in a later analysis to assign CDR3 sequences and most-parsimonious VDJ recombination scenarios. In a later analysis, each TCR beta chain was defined by its CDR3 amino acid sequence together with its V-gene family, and reads lacking a unique V-gene family were excluded. As a way to deal with suspected cross-contamination and a sequencing artifact, a later analysis dropped roughly 600 nucleotide sequences that were highly shared and had low generation probability. In a later analysis, a clonal expansion index for each public chain was calculated from normalized within-repertoire ranks of inferred template counts. Generation probabilities in a later analysis came from a VDJ recombination model fitted to out-of-frame rearrangements, and those results were checked against IGoR. In a later analysis, hypergeometric tests were used to score TCR-TCR, TCR-HLA and TCR-CMV co-occurrence, with a repertoire-size bias correction applied to TCR pairs. In a later analysis, false discovery rates were estimated by permuting HLA or CMV assignments 20 times. In a later analysis, co-occurring TCRs were grouped using DBSCAN, with TCRdist sequence similarity added in when clustering inside HLA-allele-positive subsets. For co-occurrence clustering, repertoires with fewer than 30,000 or more than 120,000 public chains were excluded, along with several repertoires with anomalous nucleotide sharing. The table was pulled from immuneACCESS by TCRdb, which kept in-frame rearrangements only. Such tables lose some clones; where checked, under half of the loss comes from unresolved V genes, and the rest has no known cause. The V and J calls and the clone size are those of that table, but D and trimming were determined from the DNA. This sample lists about 180,000 clones; 80% were detected once. The ten largest account for around 1.9% of the sample.

Findings and caveats that apply to the study as a whole: Most TCR sequences were observed very rarely across donors, whereas some public TCRs were present in many individuals. According to a later analysis, parvovirus B19, influenza, CMV and Epstein-Barr virus appeared linked to several top co-occurrence clusters. In vitro tests confirmed that three of the cytomegalovirus-associated TCR beta chains recognize cytomegalovirus antigens. Immune exposure information for the cohort was limited to CMV serostatus. A further reported finding was that TCR beta sequences accurately predicted the HLA-A and HLA-B alleles for most subjects in the first cohort. Cytomegalovirus status was reported to be diagnosed by the classifier with high specificity and sensitivity in both the original and validation cohorts. The sequencing pipeline was judged likely to have produced a cluster of highly shared sequence variants as a technical artifact. Presence/absence analyses assumed roughly uniform sequencing depth across donors, an assumption that may not hold. HLA typing was unavailable for some donors at each locus, so association tests used only the typed subset. According to a later analysis, TCR association rates differed among HLA loci, with DRB1 alleles showing the most associated TCRs and HLA-C alleles showing the fewest. In a later analysis, most CMV-associated TCR beta chains were found to appear HLA-restricted, with HLA associations seemingly driven largely by CMV exposure. Some IMGT-functional V segments, including TRBV6-2 and TRBV6-3, could not be told apart with the 87-base-pair reads, so those segments were excluded. In a later genetic analysis, a missense DCLRE1C variant was associated with V-gene and J-gene trimming of TCR beta chains, and the association was replicated in an independent cohort. Only TCR beta chains were sequenced in this cohort, and the absence of alpha or paired-chain data limited detectable features. In a later analysis, HLA-associated TCR beta chains were found to be more clonally expanded and to have lower generation probabilities than equally common non-associated chains. In a later analysis, some 17,000 TCR beta sequences were associated with specific HLA alleles at a false discovery rate of 0.05. Strong co-occurrence of HLA alleles, especially DR and DQ, made assigning TCR associations to individual alleles difficult. Correlated functional status among segregating V segments might reflect linkage disequilibrium, but an unknown experimental factor could not be ruled out. The earlier analysis of almost 600 of the donors excluded roughly 17 rarely observed V segments, including chromosome 9 orphons, because counts were too low. It was suggested by the authors that the approach could potentially be generalized to other disease states and immunological phenotypes. The study gave a list of about 150 TCR beta chains associated with cytomegalovirus. In an earlier analysis of about 540 of the donors, most TCR beta V segments were observed in productive rearrangements about 87% or about 30% of the time, broadly matching IMGT annotations. A later genetic analysis reported fewer N-insertions in productive TCRs among donors in an Asian-associated ancestry cluster than the roughly 700-donor mean.

Source material: PBMCs. The chain couples TRBV6-5 to TRBJ1-3; the D gene identity is not certain. This clonotype was sampled from a woman aged 25 to 39 in good health and CMV-seronegative. The sequence in DNA is TGTGCCAGCAGCGTCCTGCCTGAGGGAAACACCATATATTTT. This translates into CASSVLPEGNTIYF.